Presented here are 3 T cell receptor beta chains from one specimen sequenced in a study of OX40 agonist ivuxolimab in advanced cancers. Sequencing used immunoSEQ multiplex PCR; TCRdb keeps in-frame clones, though not all of them. The table shows fewer than 35,000 clones, with roughly 76% occurring only once. The specimen was CD4+ or CD8+ T cells sorted from blood, collected in a trial of the OX40 agonist ivuxolimab. These receptors were taken from an adult with an advanced solid tumor such as melanoma, head and neck, liver or kidney cancer.

In this sample, this clone turned up once. The chain is built from TRBV9 and TRBJ2-2; no definite D call. With 1 base removed from V and 6 bases from J, the gap between germline ends came to 7 bases. Germline loops: CDR1 SGDLS, CDR2 YYNGEE. This CDR3 contains 13 residues. CDR3 in amino acids: CASSVSGPGELFF. The CDR3 nucleotides read TGTGCCAGCAGCGTATCGGGTCCCGGGGAGCTGTTTTTT.

For the CDR3, the DNA is TGCGCCAGCAGTGAGTCGGTAGCGGGAGCTTCAGATACGCAGTATTTT. Amino acid sequence: CASSESVAGASDTQYF. The chain links TRBV10-1 to TRBJ2-3; 9 bases are shared with TRBD2. This CDR3 is 16 amino acids long. The germline V gene has CDR1 WNHNN and CDR2 SYGVQD (reference sequence). Trimming took 0 bases from V and 4 from J; bases not matched to a gene: 5.

CDR3 sequence (DNA): TGTGCCAGTCTGGGGGGCAATCAGCCCCAGCATTTT. Encoded protein: CASLGGNQPQHF. This rearrangement joins TRBV19 to TRBJ1-5; TRBD1 might be the D (5 bases). Looked up from germline, CDR1 is LNHDA and CDR2 is SQIVND (reference sequence). The CDR3 contains 12 residues. V was cut by 8 bases and J by 2 bases, with 7 bases left in between.